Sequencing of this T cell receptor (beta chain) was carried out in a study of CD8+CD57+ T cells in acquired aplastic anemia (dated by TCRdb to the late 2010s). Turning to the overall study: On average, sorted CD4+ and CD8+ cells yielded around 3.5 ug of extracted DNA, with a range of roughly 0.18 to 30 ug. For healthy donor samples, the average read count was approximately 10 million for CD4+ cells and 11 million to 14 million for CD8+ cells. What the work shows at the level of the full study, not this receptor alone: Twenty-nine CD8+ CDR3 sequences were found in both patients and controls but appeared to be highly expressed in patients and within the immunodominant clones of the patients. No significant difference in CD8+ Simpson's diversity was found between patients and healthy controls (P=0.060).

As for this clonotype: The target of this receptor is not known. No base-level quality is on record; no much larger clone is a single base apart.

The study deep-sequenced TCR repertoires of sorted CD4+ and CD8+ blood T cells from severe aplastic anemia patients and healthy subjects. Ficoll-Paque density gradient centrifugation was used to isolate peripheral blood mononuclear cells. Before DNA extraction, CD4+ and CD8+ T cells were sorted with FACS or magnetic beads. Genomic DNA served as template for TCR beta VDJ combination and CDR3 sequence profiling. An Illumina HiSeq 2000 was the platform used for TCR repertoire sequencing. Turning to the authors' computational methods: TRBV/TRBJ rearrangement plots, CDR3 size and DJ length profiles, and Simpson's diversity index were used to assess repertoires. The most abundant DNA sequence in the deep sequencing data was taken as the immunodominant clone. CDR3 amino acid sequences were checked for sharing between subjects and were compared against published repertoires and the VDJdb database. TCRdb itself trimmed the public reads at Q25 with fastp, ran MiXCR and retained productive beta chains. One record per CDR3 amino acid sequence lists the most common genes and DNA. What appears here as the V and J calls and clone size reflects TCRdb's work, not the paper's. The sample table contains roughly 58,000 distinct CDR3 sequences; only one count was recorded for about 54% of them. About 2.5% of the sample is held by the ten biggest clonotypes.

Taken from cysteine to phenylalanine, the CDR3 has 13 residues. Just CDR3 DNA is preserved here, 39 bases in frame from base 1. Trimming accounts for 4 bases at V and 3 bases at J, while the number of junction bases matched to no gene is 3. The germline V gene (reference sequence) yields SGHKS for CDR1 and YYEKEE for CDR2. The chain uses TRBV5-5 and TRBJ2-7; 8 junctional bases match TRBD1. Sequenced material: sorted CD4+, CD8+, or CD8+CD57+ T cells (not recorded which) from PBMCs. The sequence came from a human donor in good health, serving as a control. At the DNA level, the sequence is TGTGCCAGCAGCACGACAGGGGACTACGAGCAGTACTTC. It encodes CASSTTGDYEQYF.